The 11 T cell receptor beta chains below were found in one sample sequenced in a study of T cell changes during pregnancy in multiple sclerosis. The repertoire was sequenced with immunoSEQ multiplex PCR; TCRdb's copy has only in-frame clones and lacks some. This table holds about 39,000 clones, around 93% found once. The input for sequencing was CD8+ T cells from peripheral blood mononuclear cells, taken before pregnancy. The receptors come from a female donor with multiple sclerosis, enrolled in a pregnancy study.

The rearrangement uses TRBV20-1 and TRBJ1-1, with D possibly being TRBD1 (6 bases). Germline V gene lookup returns CDR1 DFQATT and CDR2 SNEGSKA (reference sequence). This CDR3 comprises 11 residues. Trimming left V 0 bases short and J 10 bases short, with 9 bases between. Written as DNA, the CDR3 is TGCAGTGCTAGAGAGGGGGCGAGAGCTTTCTTT. Translation gives CSAREGARAFF.

This chain joins TRBV29-1 and TRBJ2-1, with D unresolved. The CDR3 is 14 amino acids. In germline, CDR1 is SQVTM, CDR2 ANQGSEA. V lost 3 bases and J 6 bases, leaving 15 bases between the germline ends. CDR3 in amino acids: CSVDGVRFRNEQFF. CDR3 nucleotides: TGCAGCGTTGATGGAGTCCGCTTTCGCAATGAGCAGTTCTTC.

This chain uses TRBV7-9 with TRBJ2-1, with D perhaps TRBD2 (5 bases). The CDR3 runs to 12 residues. The germline gives CDR1 SEHNR, CDR2 FQNEAQ (reference sequence). The V gene lost 3 bases and the J gene lost 10 bases, with 10 bases spanning the gap. As DNA, the CDR3 is TGTGCCAGCAGCTTCTCGGGGAACGAGCAGTTCTTC. This translates into CASSFSGNEQFF. The complete variable domain, with remaining parts taken from reference TRBV7-9 and TRBJ2-1, reads DTGVSQNPRHKITKRGQNVTFRCDPISEHNRLYWYRQTLGQGPEFLTYFQNEAQLEKSRLLSDRFSAERPKGSFSTLEIQRTEQGDSAMYLCASSFSGNEQFFGPGTRLTVL.

The chain carries TRBV11-2 and TRBJ2-1; possibly TRBD2 for D (7 bases). Trimming took 4 bases from V and 3 from J, leaving 16 bases between them. Germline V CDR1 and CDR2: SGHAT, FQNNGV. This CDR3 comprises 16 residues. The CDR3 coding sequence is TGTGCCAGCAGCTCCGGCAGGGGAGGGTTCTACAATGAGCAGTTCTTC. The encoded protein is CASSSGRGGFYNEQFF.

The CDR3 DNA reads as TGTGCCAGCAGCTTGGGACAGGCGTCCTACAATGAGCAGTTCTTC. Translating it yields CASSLGQASYNEQFF. The chain uses TRBV5-5 and TRBJ2-1; tentatively, D is TRBD1 (6 bases). Germline CDR1 SGHKS, CDR2 YYEKEE (reference sequence). The CDR3 loop spans 15 amino acids. Trimming cost V 0 bases and J 1 base, with 8 bases left between them.

The V gene is TRBV7-6, the J gene TRBJ2-1; 9 nucleotides align to TRBD2. Trimming took 3 bases from V and 3 from J; bases not matched to a gene: 3. CDR1 is SGHVS, CDR2 FNYEAQ, per germline. The CDR3 runs to 15 residues. In nucleotides, the CDR3 is TGTGCCAGCAGCTTTGGGCGGGAGGGCTACAATGAGCAGTTCTTC. Its translation: CASSFGREGYNEQFF.

The chain is built from TRBV13 and TRBJ2-1; 10 nucleotides line up with TRBD2. The CDR3 covers 19 residues. Trimming cost V 5 bases and J 4 bases; bases outside gene matches: 17. CDR1 is PRHDT, CDR2 FYEKMQ, per germline (reference sequence). This CDR3 reads CASSPGVAGGSGFYNEQFF. CDR3 bases: TGTGCCAGCAGCCCCGGGGTAGCGGGAGGCTCCGGGTTTTACAATGAGCAGTTCTTC. Complete variable domain (other parts from reference TRBV13 and TRBJ2-1): AAGVIQSPRHLIKEKRETATLKCYPIPRHDTVYWYQQGPGQDPQFLISFYEKMQSDKGSIPDRFSAQQFSDYHSELNMSSLELGDSALYFCASSPGVAGGSGFYNEQFFGPGTRLTVL.

The V call is TRBV6-1, the J call TRBJ1-2; the D gene is possibly TRBD1 (5 bases). Looked up from germline, CDR1 is MNHNS and CDR2 is SASEGT. The CDR3 runs 10 residues. CDR3 sequence reads: CAGGGYGYTF. CDR3 DNA sequence: TGTGCGGGGGGAGGGTATGGCTACACCTTC.

The rearrangement links TRBV7-9 to TRBJ2-7; 12 positions match TRBD1. With 5 bases clipped from V and 4 bases from J, the junction kept 6 bases outside the gene matches. CDR1 and CDR2 (germline): SEHNR, FQNEAQ (reference sequence). This CDR3 contains 15 residues. In DNA, the CDR3 is TGTGCCAGCAGCGCCGGGACAGGGGGCTTATACGAGCAGTACTTC. It is translated as CASSAGTGGLYEQYF. The entire variable domain, with the rest obtained from reference TRBV7-9 and TRBJ2-7, is as follows: DTGVSQNPRHKITKRGQNVTFRCDPISEHNRLYWYRQTLGQGPEFLTYFQNEAQLEKSRLLSDRFSAERPKGSFSTLEIQRTEQGDSAMYLCASSAGTGGLYEQYFGPGTRLTVT.

This rearrangement joins TRBV7-9 to TRBJ2-7, with a possible D match to TRBD2 (7 bases). Germline-derived CDR1 and CDR2 are SEHNR and FQNEAQ (reference sequence). This CDR3 has 13 residues. Trimming left V 8 bases short and J 0 bases short, with 11 bases between. The chain's CDR3 is CASGGGNSYEQYF. The CDR3 DNA reads TGTGCCAGCGGGGGGGGCAACTCCTACGAGCAGTACTTC.

The genes are TRBV7-9 and TRBJ2-7; D is possibly TRBD2 (5 bases). This CDR3 is 14 amino acids long. The germline V gene has CDR1 SEHNR and CDR2 FQNEAQ (reference sequence). V was clipped by 7 bases and J by 5 bases, with 18 bases between them. The CDR3 is CASTPSVRGHEQYF. CDR3 DNA: TGTGCCAGCACCCCAAGTGTTAGAGGGCACGAGCAGTACTTC.